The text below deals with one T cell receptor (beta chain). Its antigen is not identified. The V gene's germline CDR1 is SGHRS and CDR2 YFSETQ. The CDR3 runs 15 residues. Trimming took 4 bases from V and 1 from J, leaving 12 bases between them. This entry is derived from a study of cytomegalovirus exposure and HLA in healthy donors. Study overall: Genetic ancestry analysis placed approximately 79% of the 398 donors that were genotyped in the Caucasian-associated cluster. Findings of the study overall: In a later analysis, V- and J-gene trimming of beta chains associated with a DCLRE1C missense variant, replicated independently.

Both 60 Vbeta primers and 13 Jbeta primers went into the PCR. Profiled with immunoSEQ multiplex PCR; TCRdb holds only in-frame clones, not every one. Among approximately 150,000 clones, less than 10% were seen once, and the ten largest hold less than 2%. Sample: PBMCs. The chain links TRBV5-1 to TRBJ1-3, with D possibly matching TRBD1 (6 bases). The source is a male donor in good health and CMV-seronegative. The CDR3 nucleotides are TGCGCCAGCAGCGCACAGGGTCGGTCTGGAAACACCATATATTTT. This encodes CASSAQGRSGNTIYF. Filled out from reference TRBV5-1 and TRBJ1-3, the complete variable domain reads KAGVTQTPRYLIKTRGQQVTLSCSPISGHRSVSWYQQTPGQGLQFLFEYFSETQRNKGNFPGRFSGRQFSNSRSEMNVSTLELGDSALYLCASSAQGRSGNTIYFGEGSWLTVV.